This TCR beta chain is from a study of post-analysis software for immune sequencing data. Overall study: The disease courses covered relapsing-remitting, secondary progressive and progressive-relapsing multiple sclerosis.

The library was made from cDNA and included unique molecular identifiers. T cells, roughly 1 to 10 million of them, yielded around 460,000 cDNA molecules. One entry per CDR3 protein, called by TCRdb with MiXCR from the PCR reads. The table lists under 200,000 distinct CDR3 sequences, roughly 30% of them singletons. Germline values: CDR1 SEHNR, CDR2 FQNEAQ (reference sequence). The CDR3 runs to 14 residues. V lost 5 bases, J lost 5 bases, and 15 bases lay in between. This clonotype was counted ten times or more. The antigen is undetermined. Study outcomes and limitations: Multiple sclerosis patients had significantly lower normalized Chao1 diversity than controls. Patients had higher frequencies than controls of about five TRBV segments, including TRBV5-6, TRBV5-1 and TRBV20-1.

The TCR originated in a girl aged 2 to 17 with multiple sclerosis. Sequencing was carried out using blood. The chain combines TRBV7-9 with TRBJ1-1; D is perhaps TRBD1 (5 bases). In DNA, the CDR3 is TGTGCCAGCAGCCCGGGGGGGAGTGGGACTGAAGCTTTCTTT. This sequence encodes CASSPGGSGTEAFF.